This T cell receptor beta chain was documented in a study of blood T cell repertoires in COVID-19. Background on the study: Both acute and convalescent COVID-19 samples were obtained from the United States, Italy and Spain.

Germline CDR1 is MDHEN and CDR2 is SYDVKM. Deletions cut 6 bases from V and 1 base from J, with 13 bases between. The CDR3 runs 15 residues. Those enrolled, adults aged roughly 18 to 90 years, came from 20 to 25 US areas. Participants reported their clinical history, and cohort assignment relied on those reports. Sequenced by immunoSEQ multiplex PCR; TCRdb stores in-frame clones only, minus some. The profile shows around 250,000 clones, more than 75% of them singletons. The specimen sequenced was PBMCs or T cells enriched from blood (not recorded which). This TCR derives from a woman in her forties or fifties who had recovered from COVID-19. The chain uses TRBV28 and TRBJ1-5; D unclear. The CDR3 loop is CASREFGESNQPQHF. CDR3 DNA sequence: TGTGCCAGCAGGGAATTTGGGGAGAGCAATCAGCCCCAGCATTTT.